The 25 T cell receptor beta chains below all came from one sample that was sequenced in a study of blood T cell repertoires in COVID-19. The repertoire was sequenced with immunoSEQ multiplex PCR; TCRdb's copy has only in-frame clones and lacks some. Of some 65,000 clones in the sample, about 82% were seen once. Sequencing used peripheral blood. These receptors were obtained from a human donor in a cohort sampled during active COVID-19.

J is TRBJ2-7 and V is TRBV25-1; 11 bases agree with TRBD2. CDR1 and CDR2 from the germline V gene are MGHDK and SYGVNS. Trimming at V came to 2 bases and at J to 3 bases, leaving 9 bases not matched to a gene. CDR3 length equals 17 residues. Here the CDR3 reads CASSEPALAGGVYEQYF. CDR3 DNA: TGTGCCAGCAGTGAACCCGCGCTAGCGGGAGGAGTCTACGAGCAGTACTTC.

The V call is TRBV12-1, the J call TRBJ1-2; TRBD1 is the table's D call and was not checked against the DNA. TRBV12-1 is given as a pseudogene. The length of the CDR3 is 14 residues. Here the CDR3 DNA reads TGTGCCAGCAGCTTACAGGGGGCGCACTATGGCTACACCTTC. Translating it yields CASSLQGAHYGYTF.

This clone was recorded only once. The V call is TRBV18, the J call TRBJ1-5; TRBD1 agrees at 9 bases. Germline V gene sequence: CDR1 KGHSH, CDR2 LQKENI. The CDR3 loop spans 15 amino acids. The V segment lost 8 bases and the J segment 0 bases; nucleotides outside the gene matches: 5. This CDR3 is CASKRTGDSNQPQHF. In nucleotides, the CDR3 is TGTGCCAGCAAGCGGACAGGGGATAGCAATCAGCCCCAGCATTTT.

The chain links TRBV7-2 to TRBJ1-3; D gene ambiguous. CDR3 length: 15 residues. The V and J ends lost 5 bases and 2 bases respectively, with 13 bases between them. Germline CDR1 reads SGHTA; CDR2 reads FQGNSA. As DNA, the CDR3 is TGTGCCAGCAGCCCCCGGGTAGCAGCTGGAAACACCATATATTTT. This codes for CASSPRVAAGNTIYF.

This clone was detected only a few times. This chain joins TRBV6-6 and TRBJ2-6, with TRBD2 matching over 16 bases. From germline, CDR1 is MNHNY and CDR2 SVGAGI (reference sequence). With V trimmed by 5 bases and J by 1 base, 2 bases remained unmatched. The CDR3 covers 18 residues. CDR3 DNA sequence: TGTGCCAGCAGTCTGGGACTAGCGGGAGGGTCTGGGGCCAACGTCCTGACTTTC. Translating it yields CASSLGLAGGSGANVLTF.

This clone was detected a few times. The genes are TRBV10-1 and TRBJ2-7; possible D gene TRBD1, 5 bases. The CDR3 has 13 residues. CDR1 and CDR2 from the germline V gene are WNHNN and SYGVQD (reference sequence). Trimming removed 6 bases at V and 0 bases at J, with 9 bases between. CDR3 sequence: CASRLRDSYEQYF. In nucleotides, the CDR3 is TGCGCCAGCAGACTCAGGGACTCCTACGAGCAGTACTTC.

V and J are TRBV4-3 and TRBJ2-4; D may be TRBD2 (6 bases). V lost 2 bases, J lost 5 bases, and 16 bases lay in between. CDR3 length equals 16 residues. From germline, CDR1 is LGHNA and CDR2 YSLEER. The CDR3: CASSQSSSLAENIQYF. The CDR3 DNA sequence: TGCGCCAGCAGCCAATCTAGCTCCTTAGCGGAAAACATTCAGTACTTC.

This chain links TRBV19 with TRBJ1-1, with unresolved D. Germline V gene data show CDR1 as LNHDA and CDR2 as SQIVND (reference sequence). V was clipped by 7 bases and J by 5 bases, with 14 bases between them. The CDR3 spans 13 residues. The CDR3 loop is CASTVQAGTEAFF. In DNA form, the CDR3 reads TGTGCCAGTACGGTGCAGGCGGGTACTGAAGCTTTCTTT.

V gene TRBV7-2 combines with J gene TRBJ1-5; maybe TRBD1 (5 bases). V was trimmed by 1 base and J by 4 bases, leaving 8 bases between them. CDR1 and CDR2 (germline): SGHTA, FQGNSA. This CDR3 has 14 amino acids. CDR3 residues: CASSLGPGNQPQHF. CDR3 sequence (DNA): TGTGCCAGCAGCTTAGGACCAGGGAATCAGCCCCAGCATTTT.

The J gene is TRBJ1-6, the V gene TRBV7-2; no clear D. The CDR3 has 16 residues. The V gene's germline CDR1 is SGHTA and CDR2 FQGNSA. The germline V and J ends were trimmed by 2 bases and 5 bases, with 13 bases remaining between them. DNA for the CDR3: TGTGCCAGCAGCTTACTCGCGACGGGGAATAATTCACCCCTCCACTTT. This translates into CASSLLATGNNSPLHF.

The chain joins TRBV4-3 to TRBJ2-7; 11 bases are a match to TRBD2. CDR1 and CDR2 (germline): LGHNA, YSLEER. CDR3 length: 16 amino acids. Trimming took 3 bases from V and 4 from J; bases not matched to a gene: 8. Here the CDR3 DNA reads TGCGCCAGCAGCCATCAACTAGCGGGAGAAGGTTACGAGCAGTACTTC. Encoded protein: CASSHQLAGEGYEQYF.

The CDR3 region has the DNA TGTGCCAGCAGTTCAGGGGGGTACACCGGGGAGCTGTTTTTT. This sequence encodes CASSSGGYTGELFF. This chain connects TRBV6-2 or TRBV6-3 to TRBJ2-2; tentative D call: TRBD1 (7 bases). The CDR3 has 14 amino acids. Trimming stripped 4 bases from V and 3 bases from J, with 9 bases between. The V gene's germline CDR1 is MNHEY and CDR2 SVGEGT.

In this sample, this clone turned up a few times. The chain uses TRBV6-5 and TRBJ2-7; 7 bases map to TRBD1. V gave up 0 bases and J gave up 3 bases; unmatched junction bases: 2. This CDR3 is 14 amino acids long. The germline V gene has CDR1 MNHEY and CDR2 SVGAGI. The DNA of the CDR3 is TGTGCCAGCAGTTACTCGGCAGGGGGCTACGAGCAGTACTTC. It translates to CASSYSAGGYEQYF.

The chain is built from TRBV11-1 and TRBJ2-1; D is possibly TRBD2 (6 bases). This CDR3 is 13 amino acids long. The germline gives CDR1 SGHAT, CDR2 FQDESV (reference sequence). The V end was cut by 5 bases, the J end by 7 bases, with 12 bases between. The CDR3 protein is CASSQQRVNEQFF. The CDR3 coding sequence is TGTGCCAGCAGCCAGCAGCGGGTAAATGAGCAGTTCTTC.

J is TRBJ1-5 and V is TRBV28; 9 nucleotides agree with TRBD1. Germline values: CDR1 MDHEN, CDR2 SYDVKM. The CDR3 covers 15 residues. V gave up 5 bases and J gave up 6 bases; unmatched junction bases: 8. CDR3: CASSTNRGRLQPQHF. Here the CDR3 DNA reads TGTGCCAGCAGTACCAACAGGGGGCGCCTTCAGCCCCAGCATTTT.

The chain has TRBV5-6 and TRBJ2-7; D is possibly TRBD1 (5 bases). Germline V gives CDR1 SGHDT, CDR2 YYEEEE. Trimming cost V 1 base and J 7 bases, with 12 bases left between them. This CDR3 has 13 residues. The CDR3 sequence: CASSLTGWMEQYF. The CDR3, as DNA: TGTGCCAGCAGCTTGACAGGCTGGATGGAGCAGTACTTC.

The rearrangement links TRBV6-4 to TRBJ2-3, with TRBD2 as a possible D gene (7 bases). Trimming left V 1 base short and J 5 bases short, with 16 bases between. CDR3 size: 16 residues. Germline V gene sequence: CDR1 MRHNA, CDR2 SNTAGT. The CDR3: CASSDLGGAALDTQYF. The CDR3 nucleotides are TGTGCCAGCAGTGACTTGGGGGGGGCCGCCCTAGATACGCAGTATTTT.

This CDR3 is CASSLAPSLAGSYEQYF. The CDR3 coding sequence is TGTGCCAGCAGCTTAGCGCCTTCACTAGCGGGGTCCTACGAGCAGTACTTC. The V and J genes are TRBV7-2 and TRBJ2-7; 10 bases agree with TRBD2. The length of the CDR3 is 17 residues. Germline V gene data show CDR1 as SGHTA and CDR2 as FQGNSA. V lost 0 bases to trimming and J lost 1 base; unmatched junction nucleotides: 6.

The rearrangement links TRBV27 to TRBJ2-2; D unclear. The CDR3 length is 16 residues. Germline-derived CDR1 and CDR2 are MNHEY and SMNVEV (reference sequence). V was cut by 6 bases and J by 0 bases, with 14 bases left in between. CDR3 loop: CASRLRGGANTGELFF. The CDR3 nucleotides are TGTGCCAGCAGACTACGTGGCGGCGCGAACACCGGGGAGCTGTTTTTT.

The chain combines TRBV6-5 with TRBJ2-5; the match to TRBD1 covers 9 bases. Germline CDR1 and CDR2: MNHEY and SVGAGI. This CDR3 has 15 residues. V was clipped by 6 bases and J by 4 bases; unmatched bases: 9. CDR3 amino acids: CASSPGTGTAETQYF. The CDR3, as DNA: TGTGCCAGCAGCCCCGGGACAGGGACGGCAGAGACCCAGTACTTC.

The chain carries TRBV10-3 and TRBJ2-3, with 8 positions matching TRBD2. The ends lost 7 bases at V and 0 bases at J; junction bases unmatched: 3. This CDR3 region has 14 residues. CDR1 and CDR2 from the germline V gene are ENHRY and SYGVKD. The CDR3 nucleotides read TGTGCCATCACTCAGCGGGGGAGCACAGATACGCAGTATTTT. Its translation: CAITQRGSTDTQYF.

The V and J genes are TRBV18 and TRBJ2-7; the D is unclear. Germline loops: CDR1 KGHSH, CDR2 LQKENI. Trimming pared 2 bases from V and 1 base from J, leaving 15 bases between. This CDR3 is 16 amino acids long. The CDR3 bases are TGTGCCAGCTCACCATATGTCAGGCAGTCTTCCTACGAGCAGTACTTC. Translating gives CASSPYVRQSSYEQYF.

The DNA for the CDR3 is TGTGCCAGCAGCTTAACCGACAGGGGCGGCTACACCTTC. This encodes CASSLTDRGGYTF. The chain employs TRBV11-2 and TRBJ1-2, with TRBD1 matching 8 bases. Germline V gene sequence: CDR1 SGHAT, CDR2 FQNNGV. V shed 2 bases and J 8 bases; nucleotides not matched to a gene: 4. The CDR3 totals 13 residues.

V is TRBV7-9 and J is TRBJ2-7; 7 nucleotides align to TRBD2. CDR1 and CDR2 from the germline V gene are SEHNR and FQNEAQ (reference sequence). V trimming: 5 bases; J trimming: 2 bases; junction bases outside the gene matches: 6. The CDR3 runs 14 residues. CDR3 bases: TGTGCCAGCAGCCCGCTGGGAGGGGCCTACGAGCAGTACTTC. It encodes CASSPLGGAYEQYF.

This clone was detected only once. The chain joins TRBV5-1 to TRBJ2-3; 7 bases line up with TRBD1. This CDR3 is 14 amino acids long. The germline V gene has CDR1 SGHRS and CDR2 YFSETQ. V lost 5 bases, J lost 1 base, and 4 bases stayed unmatched. Here the CDR3 DNA reads TGCGCCAGCAGGTCCGGGACAGGCACAGATACGCAGTATTTT. Translated: CASRSGTGTDTQYF. Full variable domain (missing parts from reference TRBV5-1 and TRBJ2-3): KAGVTQTPRYLIKTRGQQVTLSCSPISGHRSVSWYQQTPGQGLQFLFEYFSETQRNKGNFPGRFSGRQFSNSRSEMNVSTLELGDSALYLCASRSGTGTDTQYFGPGTRLTVL.